These 8 T cell receptor beta chains originate from one sample sequenced in a study of OX40 agonist ivuxolimab in advanced cancers. Sequenced by immunoSEQ multiplex PCR; TCRdb stores in-frame clones only, minus some. The data show about 79,000 clones, about 90% seen once. The source material was CD4+ or CD8+ T cells sorted from blood, sampled in a trial of the OX40 agonist ivuxolimab. All receptors derive from an adult with an advanced solid tumor such as melanoma, head and neck, liver or kidney cancer.

The chain combines TRBV5-1 with TRBJ2-2, with 7 bases matching TRBD1. The ends lost 2 bases at V and 0 bases at J; junction bases unmatched: 1. The V gene's germline CDR1 is SGHRS and CDR2 YFSETQ. The CDR3 covers 15 residues. Here the CDR3 reads CASSFQGANTGELFF. CDR3 DNA sequence: TGCGCCAGCAGCTTTCAGGGGGCGAACACCGGGGAGCTGTTTTTT.

J is TRBJ1-5 and V is TRBV4-2; D call uncertain. Germline CDR1 is LGHNA and CDR2 is YNFKEQ. The V end lost 3 bases, the J end lost 1 base, and 10 bases lay between the germline ends. The CDR3 length is 15 residues. CDR3 sequence reads: CASSHKGQSNQPQHF. The CDR3 nucleotides are TGTGCCAGCAGCCATAAAGGCCAGAGCAATCAGCCCCAGCATTTT.

This chain connects TRBV30 to TRBJ1-1; TRBD1 matches 9 bases. The trim removed 7 bases at V and 6 bases at J, leaving 21 bases unmatched. Germline values: CDR1 GTSNPN, CDR2 SVGIG (reference sequence). The CDR3 loop spans 17 amino acids. The chain's CDR3 is CASKNYTDRGAMAEAFF. CDR3 coding DNA: TGTGCCTCAAAGAATTATACGGACAGGGGAGCAATGGCTGAAGCTTTCTTT.

V is TRBV5-4 and J is TRBJ2-7; D not certain. Trimming removed 0 bases from V and 8 bases from J, with 9 bases in between. Per the germline V gene, CDR1 is SGHNT and CDR2 is YYREEE (reference sequence). The CDR3 spans 12 residues. CDR3 region: CASSLDIEKQYF. In DNA, the CDR3 is TGTGCCAGCAGCTTGGATATTGAGAAGCAGTACTTC.

The chain joins TRBV5-4 to TRBJ2-7, with 7 positions matching TRBD2. The ends lost 4 bases at V and 3 bases at J; junction bases unmatched: 13. The CDR3 has 16 amino acids. Germline lookup yields CDR1 SGHNT and CDR2 YYREEE (reference sequence). The CDR3 DNA reads TGTGCCAGCAGCCCGGAACTAGCGAATAGTTTCTACGAGCAGTACTTC. Encoded protein: CASSPELANSFYEQYF.

The chain couples TRBV19 to TRBJ2-3; TRBD1 agrees at 8 bases. Germline V CDR1 and CDR2: LNHDA, SQIVND (reference sequence). The V segment lost 4 bases and the J segment 5 bases; nucleotides outside the gene matches: 8. The CDR3 totals 15 residues. This CDR3 reads CASSKASGGRDTQYF. CDR3 nucleotides: TGTGCCAGTAGTAAAGCGTCAGGGGGCAGAGATACGCAGTATTTT.

V gene TRBV11-1 combines with J gene TRBJ2-1; a possible D gene is TRBD2 (6 bases). Germline lookup yields CDR1 SGHAT and CDR2 FQDESV (reference sequence). The CDR3 spans 17 residues. Trimming removed 3 bases at V and 7 bases at J, with 22 bases between. The CDR3 DNA follows: TGTGCCAGCAGCTTCAGACTAGTGACGCCTTCGGGAAATGAGCAGTTCTTC. Protein: CASSFRLVTPSGNEQFF.

The chain recombines TRBV28 with TRBJ1-5, with no clear D. CDR3 length: 12 amino acids. V was shortened by 3 bases and J by 7 bases, with 7 bases between the two germline ends. The germline CDR1 and CDR2 sequences are MDHEN and SYDVKM. For the CDR3, the DNA is TGTGCCAGCAGTTTTTACGGGCAGCCCCAGCATTTT. Translating gives CASSFYGQPQHF.